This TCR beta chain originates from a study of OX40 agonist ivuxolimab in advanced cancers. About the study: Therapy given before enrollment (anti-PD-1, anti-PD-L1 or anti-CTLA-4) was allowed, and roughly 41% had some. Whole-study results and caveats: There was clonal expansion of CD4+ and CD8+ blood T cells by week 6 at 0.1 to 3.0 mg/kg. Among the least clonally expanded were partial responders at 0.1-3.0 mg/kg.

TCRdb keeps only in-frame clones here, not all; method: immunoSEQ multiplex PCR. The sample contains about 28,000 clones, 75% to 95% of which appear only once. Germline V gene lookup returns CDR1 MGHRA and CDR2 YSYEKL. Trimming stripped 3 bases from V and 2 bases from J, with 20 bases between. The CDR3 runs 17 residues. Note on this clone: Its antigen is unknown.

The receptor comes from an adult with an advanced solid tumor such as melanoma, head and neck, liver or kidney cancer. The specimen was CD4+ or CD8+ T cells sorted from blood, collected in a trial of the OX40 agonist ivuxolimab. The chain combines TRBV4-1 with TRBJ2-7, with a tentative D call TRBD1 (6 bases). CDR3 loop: CASSQQSQRTATYEQYF. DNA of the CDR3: TGCGCCAGCAGCCAGCAAAGTCAGCGGACAGCCACCTACGAGCAGTACTTC.